This TCR beta chain was sequenced in a study of CD4+ T cells in melanoma. Repertoires were generated with immunoSEQ multiplex PCR, while TCRdb's copy carries only in-frame clones and drops some. Altogether over 9,000 clones are present, 66% being singletons, with the ten largest covering around 8.9%. This clone has just a few counts. The TCR was taken from a human donor with melanoma. Sample: cells from a culture (not recorded whether cultured in vitro).

The CDR3 sequence is CAWSAQNQPQHF. Here the CDR3 DNA reads TGTGCCTGGAGTGCCCAAAATCAGCCCCAGCATTTT. The rearrangement joins TRBV30 to TRBJ1-5; D ambiguous. V lost 1 base and J lost 4, with 5 bases in between. From germline, CDR1 is GTSNPN and CDR2 SVGIG (reference sequence). The CDR3 extends over 12 amino acids.